The 27 T cell receptor beta chains in this list originate from one sample, sequenced in a study of blood T cell repertoires in COVID-19. Only in-frame clones appear in the TCRdb table, and some are missing; sequencing was by immunoSEQ multiplex PCR. The sample contains about 49,000 clones, just over 90% of which appear only once. Sequenced input: peripheral blood. Receptors were obtained from a man aged 55 to 70 with COVID-19, enrolled during active disease.

Written as DNA, the CDR3 is TGTGCCAGCAGTTTACCAGGGGGCGTCGTCGACTATGGCTACACCTTC. It yields the protein CASSLPGGVVDYGYTF. The V gene is TRBV28, the J gene TRBJ1-2; TRBD1 matches 8 bases. V was clipped by 2 bases and J by 3 bases; unmatched bases: 8. In germline, CDR1 is MDHEN, CDR2 SYDVKM. The CDR3 contains 16 residues.

The chain joins TRBV11-2 to TRBJ2-1; 11 bases align to TRBD2. CDR1 and CDR2 from the germline V gene are SGHAT and FQNNGV. Trimming cost V 3 bases and J 5 bases; bases outside gene matches: 6. This CDR3 has 16 amino acids. CDR3 amino acids: CASSFILAGENNEQFF. The CDR3, as DNA: TGTGCCAGCAGCTTTATACTAGCGGGGGAAAACAATGAGCAGTTCTTC.

This chain joins TRBV4-1 and TRBJ2-4; 9 positions agree with TRBD2. The CDR3 sequence is 19 residues long. The trim removed 0 bases at V and 0 bases at J, leaving 9 bases unmatched. Germline CDR1 reads MGHRA; CDR2 reads YSYEKL. The chain's CDR3 is CASSQESGLASLAKNIQYF. The CDR3 nucleotides are TGCGCCAGCAGCCAAGAAAGTGGACTAGCGTCTCTAGCCAAAAACATTCAGTACTTC.

This rearrangement joins TRBV5-6 to TRBJ2-7; D gene ambiguous. V lost 2 bases and J lost 4, with 4 bases in between. This CDR3 spans 11 amino acids. CDR1 and CDR2 from the germline V gene are SGHDT and YYEEEE. The CDR3 reads CASSFGYEQYF. CDR3 in DNA: TGTGCCAGCAGCTTCGGGTACGAGCAGTACTTC.

V gene TRBV5-1 combines with J gene TRBJ1-5; 9 positions agree with TRBD1. V lost 3 bases, J lost 7 bases, and 8 bases stayed unmatched. This CDR3 has 15 residues. The germline V gene has CDR1 SGHRS and CDR2 YFSETQ. DNA of the CDR3: TGCGCCAGCAGCTATGGGACAGGGCAGGGACAGCCCCAGCATTTT. As protein: CASSYGTGQGQPQHF.

This rearrangement joins TRBV3-1 (or the pseudogene TRBV3-2) to TRBJ1-5; D might be TRBD1 (6 bases). The CDR3 runs to 15 residues. The V gene's germline CDR1 is LGHDT and CDR2 YNNKEL (reference sequence). The V and J ends lost 4 bases and 5 bases respectively, with 15 bases between them. CDR3 region: CASSLATGLDQPQHF. CDR3 nucleotides: TGTGCCAGCAGCCTAGCAACAGGGTTGGATCAGCCCCAGCATTTT.

The V and J genes are TRBV5-1 and TRBJ1-4, with TRBD1 identical over 9 bases. The CDR3 is made up of 14 amino acids. The V and J ends lost 5 bases and 8 bases, in that order; junction bases with no gene match: 7. The germline CDR1 and CDR2 sequences are SGHRS and YFSETQ. The DNA of the CDR3 is TGCGCCAGCAGGCCGACAGGGGGAAAGGAAAAACTGTTTTTT. This codes for CASRPTGGKEKLFF.

The gene calls are TRBV9 and TRBJ2-3, with D unclear. Trimming cost V 1 base and J 4 bases, with 13 bases left between them. Germline CDR1 is SGDLS and CDR2 is YYNGEE. This CDR3 contains 15 residues. CDR3 nucleotides: TGTGCCAGCAGCGTATTTGGGCAGGTACCAGATACGCAGTATTTT. This translates into CASSVFGQVPDTQYF.

The chain recombines TRBV6-5 with TRBJ2-6; D call uncertain. Trimming stripped 0 bases from V and 2 bases from J, with 8 bases between. This CDR3 comprises 16 residues. Germline V gene lookup returns CDR1 MNHEY and CDR2 SVGAGI. The DNA for the CDR3 is TGTGCCAGCAGTTACTCTCTAGTGGCTGGGGCCAACGTCCTGACTTTC. It codes for CASSYSLVAGANVLTF.

The V call is TRBV6-5, the J call TRBJ2-2; D is ambiguous. There are 14 residues in the CDR3. Per the germline V gene, CDR1 is MNHEY and CDR2 is SVGAGI. V lost 3 bases, J lost 5 bases, and 10 bases lay in between. CDR3 loop: CASSYDSGTGELFF. For the CDR3, the DNA is TGTGCCAGCAGTTATGATTCGGGTACCGGGGAGCTGTTTTTT.

V gene TRBV6-5 combines with J gene TRBJ1-1; D unresolved. Per germline, CDR1 MNHEY and CDR2 SVGAGI. Trimming stripped 9 bases from V and 2 bases from J, with 16 bases between. CDR3 length equals 14 residues. CDR3 protein: CASEREQINTEAFF. In DNA form, the CDR3 reads TGTGCCAGTGAAAGGGAGCAGATTAACACTGAAGCTTTCTTT.

The rearrangement uses TRBV7-2 and TRBJ2-7; TRBD2 aligns across 16 bases. J was trimmed by 0 bases and V by 7 bases; bases with no gene match: 3. This CDR3 has 16 residues. The germline CDR1 and CDR2 sequences are SGHTA and FQGNSA. CDR3 DNA sequence: TGTGCCAGCACCGGGACTAGCGGGAGGGCCTCCTACGAGCAGTACTTC. This codes for CASTGTSGRASYEQYF.

J is TRBJ2-1 and V is TRBV6-2 or TRBV6-3; D is ambiguous. Germline CDR1 and CDR2: MNHEY and SVGEGT. V was shortened by 2 bases and J by 7 bases, with 15 bases between the two germline ends. This CDR3 is 15 amino acids long. The CDR3 sequence is CASSYVAQTANEQFF. CDR3 DNA sequence: TGTGCCAGCAGTTACGTAGCTCAAACGGCAAATGAGCAGTTCTTC.

V usage is TRBV13 and J usage is TRBJ1-1; 7 bases are shared with TRBD1. V shed 2 bases, J shed 1 base, and the junction held 4 bases outside the gene matches. The CDR3 sequence is 15 residues long. Germline values: CDR1 PRHDT, CDR2 FYEKMQ (reference sequence). The CDR3 region is CASSLRQGQNTEAFF. The CDR3 DNA sequence: TGTGCCAGCAGCTTACGACAGGGACAGAACACTGAAGCTTTCTTT. Full variable domain (missing parts from reference TRBV13 and TRBJ1-1): AAGVIQSPRHLIKEKRETATLKCYPIPRHDTVYWYQQGPGQDPQFLISFYEKMQSDKGSIPDRFSAQQFSDYHSELNMSSLELGDSALYFCASSLRQGQNTEAFFGQGTRLTVV.

V is TRBV5-1 and J is TRBJ2-1; TRBD1 is a possible D gene (6 bases). The CDR3 is made up of 15 amino acids. The germline gives CDR1 SGHRS, CDR2 YFSETQ. V was shortened by 0 bases and J by 4 bases, with 11 bases between the two germline ends. DNA of the CDR3: TGCGCCAGCAGCTTGGCAGGGGCGCAGTACAATGAGCAGTTCTTC. Its protein product is CASSLAGAQYNEQFF.

The sample holds a few counts of this clone. The rearrangement uses TRBV27 and TRBJ1-5; D may be TRBD1 (6 bases). V lost 10 bases, J lost 4 bases, and 14 bases lay in between. The CDR3 contains 13 residues. From germline, CDR1 is MNHEY and CDR2 SMNVEV (reference sequence). The CDR3 DNA sequence: TGTGCCACCAGAGGGAGGGGGAATCAGCCCCAGCATTTT. As protein: CATRGRGNQPQHF.

The chain carries TRBV5-8 and TRBJ1-2; 7 nucleotides match TRBD1. Germline CDR1 SGHTS, CDR2 YDEGEE. V trimming: 4 bases; J trimming: 0 bases; junction bases outside the gene matches: 6. CDR3 length: 15 amino acids. Here the CDR3 DNA reads TGTGCCAGCAGCCCCGAGGGGGCGACTAACTATGGCTACACCTTC. Its translation is CASSPEGATNYGYTF.

The V gene is TRBV15, the J gene TRBJ1-2, with D perhaps TRBD1 (5 bases). The germline gives CDR1 LNHNV, CDR2 YYDKDF (reference sequence). The CDR3 consists of 15 residues. V was clipped by 0 bases and J by 5 bases, with 13 bases between them. CDR3 loop: CATSRDGGIGYGYTF. The CDR3 DNA reads TGTGCCACCAGCAGAGATGGGGGGATAGGGTATGGCTACACCTTC.

V is TRBV7-2 and J is TRBJ2-1, with 9 bases matching TRBD2. CDR3 length equals 15 residues. The V gene's germline CDR1 is SGHTA and CDR2 FQGNSA. With V trimmed by 1 base and J by 3 bases, 1 base remained unmatched. The CDR3 sequence is CASSLEAGGYNEQFF. As DNA, the CDR3 is TGTGCCAGCAGCTTAGAAGCGGGAGGCTACAATGAGCAGTTCTTC.

This clone was detected only a few times. The CDR3, as DNA: TGTGCCAGCAATCCGGGACAGACGAACACTGAAGCTTTCTTT. Amino acids: CASNPGQTNTEAFF. This chain joins TRBV6-8 and TRBJ1-1, with TRBD1 matching over 7 bases. The CDR3 runs to 14 residues. Germline CDR1 is MNHGY and CDR2 is SAAAGT. The ends lost 7 bases at V and 1 base at J; junction bases unmatched: 6.

The chain combines TRBV9 with TRBJ2-7; no clear D. V was pared by 4 bases and J by 0 bases, with 8 bases between. The CDR3 runs 13 residues. CDR1 is SGDLS, CDR2 YYNGEE, per germline. CDR3 sequence (DNA): TGTGCCAGCAGCCGAGATGTCTCCTACGAGCAGTACTTC. It yields the protein CASSRDVSYEQYF.

The chain joins TRBV28 to TRBJ2-7; the match to TRBD2 covers 7 bases. In germline, CDR1 is MDHEN, CDR2 SYDVKM. Trimming removed 8 bases from V and 1 base from J; junction bases left unmatched: 5. The CDR3 totals 13 residues. CDR3 coding DNA: TGTGCCAGCGTCCGGGGGGTGTCCTACGAGCAGTACTTC. It is translated as CASVRGVSYEQYF.

The chain combines TRBV5-4 with TRBJ2-7, with D maybe TRBD1 (6 bases). CDR1 is SGHNT and CDR2 is YYREEE in the germline V gene (reference sequence). V shed 5 bases and J shed 2 bases, with 14 bases lying between them. The CDR3 totals 14 residues. CDR3 sequence reads: CASRKEGGPYEQYF. The DNA of the CDR3 is TGTGCCAGCAGAAAGGAAGGGGGTCCCTACGAGCAGTACTTC.

The chain combines TRBV4-3 with TRBJ2-7; 7 bases are a match to TRBD2. With 0 bases clipped from V and 2 bases from J, the junction kept 7 bases outside the gene matches. Germline CDR1 and CDR2: LGHNA and YSLEER. This CDR3 spans 16 amino acids. CDR3 residues: CASSQESRGSTYEQYF. As DNA, the CDR3 is TGCGCCAGCAGCCAAGAGAGTCGCGGGAGCACCTACGAGCAGTACTTC.

The chain uses TRBV10-3 and TRBJ1-2; perhaps TRBD1 as D (6 bases). V was clipped by 3 bases and J by 0 bases, with 8 bases between them. Looked up from germline, CDR1 is ENHRY and CDR2 is SYGVKD. The CDR3 runs to 14 residues. CDR3 loop: CAISDGTPNYGYTF. CDR3 nucleotide sequence: TGTGCCATCAGTGATGGGACACCTAACTATGGCTACACCTTC.

J is TRBJ2-1 and V is TRBV5-6; perhaps TRBD1 as D (6 bases). Trimming took off 0 bases at V and 7 bases at J, with 8 bases between the two ends. This CDR3 is 13 amino acids long. Germline CDR1 SGHDT, CDR2 YYEEEE. This chain's CDR3 is CASSLDRANEQFF. In nucleotides, the CDR3 is TGTGCCAGCAGCTTGGACAGGGCGAATGAGCAGTTCTTC.

The rearrangement uses TRBV24-1 and TRBJ1-2; a possible D gene is TRBD1 (6 bases). Looked up from germline, CDR1 is KGHDR and CDR2 is SFDVKD. The V gene lost 5 bases and the J gene lost 3 bases, with 12 bases spanning the gap. The CDR3 runs 14 residues. CDR3 coding DNA: TGTGCCACCAGTGCCGAGGGGGGGGACTATGGCTACACCTTC. Translating gives CATSAEGGDYGYTF.